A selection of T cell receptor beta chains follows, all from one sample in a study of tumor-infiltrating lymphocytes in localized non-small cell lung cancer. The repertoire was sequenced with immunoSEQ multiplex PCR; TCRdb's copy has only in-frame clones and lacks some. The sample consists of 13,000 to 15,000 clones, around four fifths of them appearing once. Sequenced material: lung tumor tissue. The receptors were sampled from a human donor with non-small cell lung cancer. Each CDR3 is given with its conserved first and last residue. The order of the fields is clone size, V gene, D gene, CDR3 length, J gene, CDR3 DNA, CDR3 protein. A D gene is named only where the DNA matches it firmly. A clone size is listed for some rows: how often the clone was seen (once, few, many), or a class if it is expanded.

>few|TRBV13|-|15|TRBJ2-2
TGTGCCAGCAGGCTGGGAGGGACAGAAGCCGGGGAGCTGTTTTTT
CASRLGGTEAGELFF
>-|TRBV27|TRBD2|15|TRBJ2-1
TGTGCCAGCACCCGGGAACTAGCGGGGGGGAATGAGCAGTTCTTC
CASTRELAGGNEQFF
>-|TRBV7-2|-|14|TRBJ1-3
TGTGCCAGCAGCTTATCGGGGTCTGGAAACACCATATATTTT
CASSLSGSGNTIYF
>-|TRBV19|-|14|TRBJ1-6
TGTGCCAGTAGGGCACAGGGATTTAATTCACCCCTCCACTTT
CASRAQGFNSPLHF
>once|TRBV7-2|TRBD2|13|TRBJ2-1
TGTGCCAGCAGCCGGGGGGGCCGGGATGAGCAGTTCTTC
CASSRGGRDEQFF
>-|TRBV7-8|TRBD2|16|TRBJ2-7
TGTGCCAGCAGCCCCCACCGGGTAGCGGGGGGATACGAGCAGTACTTC
CASSPHRVAGGYEQYF
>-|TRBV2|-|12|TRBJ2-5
TGTGCCAGCAGTGAAAATCAAGAGACCCAGTACTTC
CASSENQETQYF
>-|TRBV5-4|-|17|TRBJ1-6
TGTGCCAGCAGCTTGGATCTATTCGGTGGGACGGATTCACCCCTCCACTTT
CASSLDLFGGTDSPLHF
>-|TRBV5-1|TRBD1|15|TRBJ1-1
TGCGCCAGCAGCTTGGAGGGGGCCATGAACACTGAAGCTTTCTTT
CASSLEGAMNTEAFF
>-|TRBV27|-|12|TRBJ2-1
TGTGCCAGCAGTTCAAGCGGAGACGAGCAGTTCTTC
CASSSSGDEQFF
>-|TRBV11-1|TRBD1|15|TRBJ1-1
TGTGCCAGCAGCTACCGGGACAGGGGTAACACTGAAGCTTTCTTT
CASSYRDRGNTEAFF
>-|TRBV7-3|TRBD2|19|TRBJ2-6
TGTGCCAGCAGCCCTCCGACTAGCGGGGCACTCTCTGGGGCCAACGTCCTGACTTTC
CASSPPTSGALSGANVLTF
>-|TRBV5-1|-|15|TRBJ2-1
TGCGCCAGCAGCTCCCTGGACCCGTCGCGGGATGAGCAGTTCTTC
CASSSLDPSRDEQFF